Listed below are T cell receptor beta chains from one sample, sequenced in a study of blood T cell repertoires in COVID-19. Clones were sequenced by immunoSEQ multiplex PCR, and TCRdb holds only the in-frame ones, with some missing. Among almost 500,000 clones listed, around nine tenths were seen once. The sequencing sample was made of PBMCs or T cells enriched from blood (not recorded which). These TCRs come from a woman in her sixties who had recovered from COVID-19. Both conserved end residues are part of each CDR3. A D gene is named only where the DNA matches it firmly. Clone size is stated in some rows and not others, as once, few, many or a class when expanded.

CDR3aa	CDR3nt	abundance	v_gene	j_gene	len	d_gene
CASRKAGGNYNSPLHF	TGTGCCAGTAGAAAGGCGGGGGGAAATTATAATTCACCCCTCCACTTT	NA	TRBV19	TRBJ1-6	16	NA
CAISESRGSTEAFF	TGTGCCATCAGTGAGAGTCGGGGGAGCACTGAAGCTTTCTTT	NA	TRBV10-3	TRBJ1-1	14	NA
CASSTTADTYQPQHF	TGTGCCAGCAGCACGACAGCCGACACTTATCAGCCCCAGCATTTT	NA	TRBV9	TRBJ1-5	15	NA
CASGGSISDYEQYF	TGCGCCAGCGGGGGGTCGATCTCAGATTACGAGCAGTACTTC	NA	TRBV4-1	TRBJ2-7	14	NA
CRYAGDYGYTF	TGCAGGTATGCCGGGGACTATGGCTACACCTTC	once	TRBV1	TRBJ1-2	11	NA
CASSHGQGPKNIQYF	TGTGCCAGCAGCCACGGACAGGGGCCCAAAAACATTCAGTACTTC	NA	TRBV2	TRBJ2-4	15	TRBD1
CASRPSGGAETQYF	TGTGCCAGCAGACCAAGCGGGGGGGCAGAGACCCAGTACTTC	NA	TRBV3-1/TRBV3-2	TRBJ2-5	14	TRBD2
CSVEDWGQGALGYTF	TGCAGCGTTGAAGATTGGGGACAGGGGGCTTTGGGCTACACCTTC	NA	TRBV29-1	TRBJ1-2	15	TRBD1
CASRALAKNIQYF	TGTGCCAGCAGAGCGTTAGCCAAAAACATTCAGTACTTC	many	TRBV27	TRBJ2-4	13	NA
CAWSGLKEGAGGYTF	TGTGCCTGGAGTGGATTAAAAGAGGGGGCAGGGGGCTACACCTTC	NA	TRBV30	TRBJ1-2	15	TRBD1
CASSVGQLINEKLFF	TGTGCCAGCAGCGTAGGACAGCTCATTAATGAAAAACTGTTTTTT	NA	TRBV9	TRBJ1-4	15	NA
CASSLATGQGQFF	TGCGCCAGCAGCTTGGCCACAGGGCAAGGGCAGTTCTTC	NA	TRBV5-1	TRBJ2-1	13	NA
CASSLADLRDTPLHF	TGCGCCAGCAGCTTGGCTGATCTACGGGATACACCCCTCCACTTT	few	TRBV5-1	TRBJ1-6	15	NA
CSVEDRGGAPEGLARNIQYF	TGCAGCGTTGAAGACCGCGGGGGGGCCCCTGAGGGACTAGCTAGGAACATTCAGTACTTC	NA	TRBV29-1	TRBJ2-4	20	TRBD2
CASSLQGTEQFF	TGTGCCAGCAGTCTTCAGGGCACTGAGCAGTTCTTC	NA	TRBV12-3/TRBV12-4	TRBJ2-1	12	NA
CASQTGGHGYTF	TGTGCCAGCCAGACAGGGGGCCATGGCTACACCTTC	NA	TRBV27	TRBJ1-2	12	TRBD1
CASSLRQNTEAFF	TGTGCCAGCAGCCTCCGACAGAACACTGAAGCTTTCTTT	once	TRBV11-2	TRBJ1-1	13	NA
CASKLDRNSYNEQFF	TGTGCCAGCAAGCTGGACAGGAACTCCTACAATGAGCAGTTCTTC	NA	TRBV6-5	TRBJ2-1	15	TRBD1
CASSLEAGAAYEQYF	TGCGCCAGCAGCTTGGAAGCAGGGGCGGCCTACGAGCAGTACTTC	NA	TRBV5-1	TRBJ2-7	15	NA
CASSIGQGRGYTF	TGTGCCAGCAGTATCGGACAGGGAAGAGGCTACACCTTC	once	TRBV2	TRBJ1-2	13	TRBD1
CASSQSGGEKLFF	TGTGCCAGCAGCCAATCAGGGGGTGAAAAACTGTTTTTT	NA	TRBV3-1/TRBV3-2	TRBJ1-4	13	TRBD1
CASSQDRTGNHF	TGTGCCAGCAGCCAAGATAGGACAGGCAACCACTTC	NA	TRBV3-1/TRBV3-2	TRBJ1-2	12	TRBD1
CAWRGGYYGYTF	TGTGCCTGGAGGGGAGGGTACTATGGCTACACCTTC	NA	TRBV30	TRBJ1-2	12	NA
CASSQGPGMNTEAFF	TGCGCCAGCAGCCAAGGGCCAGGGATGAACACTGAAGCTTTCTTT	NA	TRBV4-1	TRBJ1-1	15	NA
CASSPGQGIGETQYF	TGTGCCAGCAGCCCCGGACAGGGAATAGGGGAGACCCAGTACTTC	NA	TRBV13	TRBJ2-5	15	TRBD1
CASSLVAGSNTDTQYF	TGTGCCAGCAGCTTAGTAGCGGGGAGTAACACAGATACGCAGTATTTT	NA	TRBV7-2	TRBJ2-3	16	TRBD2
CSASGQGDAGYTF	TGCAGTGCTAGTGGGCAGGGGGACGCTGGCTACACCTTC	once	TRBV20-1	TRBJ1-2	13	TRBD1
CASTLAGGSTDTQYF	TGCGCCAGCACTCTAGCGGGGGGCTCTACAGATACGCAGTATTTT	NA	TRBV5-1	TRBJ2-3	15	TRBD2
CASSTLAGGRGTDTQYF	TGTGCCAGCAGCACGCTAGCGGGGGGGCGAGGCACAGATACGCAGTATTTT	NA	TRBV7-9	TRBJ2-3	17	TRBD2
CASSANRGNTIYF	TGTGCCAGCAGCGCCAACAGGGGAAACACCATATATTTT	NA	TRBV9	TRBJ1-3	13	NA
CASSLYTGTSNNEQFF	TGTGCCAGCAGTTTATACACCGGGACTAGCAACAATGAGCAGTTCTTC	NA	TRBV28	TRBJ2-1	16	TRBD2